Shown below are 32 T cell receptor beta chains from a single sample sequenced in a study of T cell repertoires in cytomegalovirus infection. TCRdb used MiXCR to reprocess the reads, holding one entry per CDR3 protein. Of roughly 230,000 distinct CDR3 sequences listed, roughly 22% are singletons. What was sequenced was CD8+ T cells from PBMCs. The receptors originated from a human donor in good health (CMV status not recorded). Some clones in this sample may be carry-over from other donors' samples.

The chain has TRBV7-8 and TRBJ1-5; D not resolved. The V end was cut by 2 bases, the J end by 4 bases, with 9 bases between. Germline values: CDR1 SGHVS, CDR2 FQNEAQ. This CDR3 has 14 residues. The CDR3 protein is CASSLYGNNQPQHF. The CDR3 nucleotides read TGTGCCAGCAGCTTATACGGAAATAATCAGCCCCAGCATTTT.

The chain carries TRBV11-2 and TRBJ2-1, with 8 bases identical to TRBD1. The germline V gene encodes CDR1 SGHAT and CDR2 FQNNGV. The CDR3 sequence is 14 residues long. Trimming took 4 bases from V and 10 from J; bases not matched to a gene: 9. The CDR3 spells CASSSGQGGFEQFF. DNA for the CDR3: TGTGCCAGCAGCTCCGGACAGGGAGGTTTCGAGCAGTTCTTC.

This clonotype was seen a few times. The chain joins TRBV12-3 or TRBV12-4 to TRBJ2-1; a weak D match, TRBD1 (6 bases). This CDR3 has 15 residues. Trimming removed 3 bases at V and 3 bases at J, with 12 bases between. DNA for the CDR3: TGTGCCAGCAGTTTCCTGGGGGCCCTCTACAATGAGCAGTTCTTC. Translated, it gives CASSFLGALYNEQFF.

This clonotype was seen many times. V and J are TRBV7-6 and TRBJ2-7, with a weak D call TRBD1 (6 bases). The length of the CDR3 is 14 residues. V was trimmed by 5 bases and J by 2 bases, leaving 13 bases between them. Germline V gene sequence: CDR1 SGHVS, CDR2 FNYEAQ. CDR3 bases: TGTGCCAGCAGCCAAGCCGGACAGCCCTACGAGCAGTACTTC. Its translation: CASSQAGQPYEQYF.

This chain connects TRBV28 to TRBJ2-1; D unresolved. Germline CDR1 is MDHEN and CDR2 is SYDVKM. Deletions cut 5 bases from V and 8 bases from J, with 10 bases between. The CDR3 spans 12 residues. The CDR3 DNA reads TGTGCCAGCAGTCTCATTGAATATGAGCAGTTCTTC. Its protein is CASSLIEYEQFF.

This clonotype was counted only a few times. This chain connects TRBV7-9 to TRBJ2-1, with unresolved D. Germline V gene data show CDR1 as SEHNR and CDR2 as FQNEAQ (reference sequence). CDR3 length equals 10 residues. V lost 4 bases and J lost 9, with 4 bases in between. In nucleotides, the CDR3 is TGTGCCAGCAGCTCGGTTGAGCAGTTCTTC. Its protein product is CASSSVEQFF.

The chain uses TRBV20-1 and TRBJ1-1; possible D gene TRBD1, 6 bases. Germline V gene sequence: CDR1 DFQATT, CDR2 SNEGSKA (reference sequence). CDR3 size: 13 residues. V lost 4 bases and J lost 0, with 9 bases in between. The CDR3 region is CSAIQGLNTEAFF. DNA of the CDR3: TGCAGTGCTATCCAGGGGTTGAACACTGAAGCTTTCTTT.

This clonotype has more than one count but fewer than ten. This chain uses TRBV5-6 with TRBJ2-1; 7 bases match TRBD1. This CDR3 has 13 residues. Germline V gives CDR1 SGHDT, CDR2 YYEEEE. J was trimmed by 8 bases and V by 2 bases; bases with no gene match: 4. This chain's CDR3 is CASSFVQGYEQFF. CDR3 nucleotides: TGTGCCAGCAGCTTTGTACAGGGGTATGAGCAGTTCTTC. Drawing the rest from reference TRBV5-6 and TRBJ2-1, the complete variable domain is DAGVTQSPTHLIKTRGQQVTLRCSPKSGHDTVSWYQQALGQGPQFIFQYYEEEERQRGNFPDRFSGHQFPNYSSELNVNALLLGDSALYLCASSFVQGYEQFFGPGTRLTVL.

This clonotype has at least ten counts. Written as DNA, the CDR3 is TGTGCCACCAGCAGAGAGGGGGTCCTCAGCAATCAGCCCCAGCATTTT. Translating gives CATSREGVLSNQPQHF. The chain combines TRBV15 with TRBJ1-5, with D possibly matching TRBD1 (5 bases). CDR3 length equals 16 residues. The germline V and J ends were trimmed by 0 bases and 1 base, with 10 bases remaining between them. Germline-derived CDR1 and CDR2 are LNHNV and YYDKDF (reference sequence).

This clonotype was seen a few times. The rearrangement uses TRBV6-1 and TRBJ2-5, with D perhaps matching TRBD1 (6 bases). The CDR3 is 13 residues long. The germline gives CDR1 MNHNS, CDR2 SASEGT. V was clipped by 7 bases and J by 3 bases, with 12 bases between them. In DNA, the CDR3 is TGTGCCAGCAAACAGGGTTTGGAAGAGACCCAGTACTTC. It translates to CASKQGLEETQYF.

The chain recombines TRBV12-3 or TRBV12-4 with TRBJ1-6; D not resolved. Trimming cost V 5 bases and J 10 bases, with 6 bases left between them. The CDR3 is 11 residues long. CDR3 sequence: CASSDGSPLHF. CDR3 DNA: TGTGCCAGCAGTGACGGGTCACCCCTCCACTTT.

CDR3 sequence (DNA): TGTGCCAGCAGCTTAGCGCTCTCGGACAGCCTGTATGGCTACACCTTC. It codes for CASSLALSDSLYGYTF. V gene TRBV7-9 combines with J gene TRBJ1-2; tentative D call: TRBD1 (6 bases). This CDR3 has 16 residues. The germline V gene encodes CDR1 SEHNR and CDR2 FQNEAQ (reference sequence). Trimming shortened V by 0 bases and J by 5 bases, and 16 bases separated the two germline ends.

The chain uses TRBV28 and TRBJ2-5; D possibly matches TRBD1 or TRBD2 (5 bases each). Germline V lookup: CDR1 MDHEN, CDR2 SYDVKM. Trimming removed 2 bases at V and 5 bases at J, with 15 bases between. The CDR3 runs to 15 residues. The CDR3 loop reads CASSLVRGDSETQYF. CDR3 nucleotide sequence: TGTGCCAGCAGTTTAGTAAGAGGGGATTCGGAGACCCAGTACTTC.

This chain uses TRBV14 with TRBJ2-7; D ambiguous. V dropped 4 bases and J dropped 1 base, with 14 bases sitting between them. This CDR3 spans 15 amino acids. Germline CDR1 and CDR2: SGHDN and FVKESK. CDR3 residues: CASSRTDLISYEQYF. The CDR3 coding sequence is TGTGCCAGCAGCCGGACGGACCTAATTTCCTACGAGCAGTACTTC.

This clonotype turned up a few times. CDR3 loop: CASSEVWRGEAFF. In nucleotides, the CDR3 is TGTGCCAGCAGTGAAGTGTGGAGGGGCGAAGCTTTCTTT. The chain has TRBV2 and TRBJ1-1; D might be TRBD1 (5 bases). The germline V gene has CDR1 SNHLY and CDR2 FYNNEI. The ends were cut back, 1 base at V and 8 bases at J, with 11 bases in the middle. CDR3 size: 13 residues.

The sample holds a few counts of this clonotype. This rearrangement joins TRBV5-1 to TRBJ2-4; weak D call: TRBD2 (6 bases). Per germline, CDR1 SGHRS and CDR2 YFSETQ. V was pared by 4 bases and J by 3 bases, with 17 bases between. The CDR3 runs 16 residues. The CDR3 spells CASSPGPPGGKNIQYF. The CDR3 nucleotides are TGCGCCAGCAGCCCGGGGCCTCCCGGGGGCAAAAACATTCAGTACTTC.

Ten or more counts support this clonotype. The rearrangement uses TRBV29-1 and TRBJ2-1, with D tentatively TRBD1 (6 bases). The CDR3 consists of 16 residues. Trimming took 3 bases from V and 4 from J, leaving 19 bases between them. Germline V CDR1 and CDR2: SQVTM, ANQGSEA. CDR3 coding DNA: TGCAGCGTTGATGGTGTTACAGGGCAGCGTTACAATGAGCAGTTCTTC. This encodes CSVDGVTGQRYNEQFF.

The chain employs TRBV28 and TRBJ2-7; the D is unclear. CDR3 size: 13 residues. Trimming took off 7 bases at V and 4 bases at J, with 14 bases between the two ends. Germline V gene lookup returns CDR1 MDHEN and CDR2 SYDVKM. The CDR3 coding sequence is TGTGCCAGCATTTCACGCTCCGGGTACGAGCAGTACTTC. As protein: CASISRSGYEQYF.

This clonotype has more than one count but fewer than ten. The chain combines TRBV12-3 or TRBV12-4 with TRBJ2-1; D may match TRBD1 or TRBD2 (5 bases each). The CDR3 covers 13 residues. Trimming removed 5 bases at V and 10 bases at J, with 15 bases between. CDR3 in amino acids: CASSHPNGDEQFF. CDR3 DNA: TGTGCCAGCAGTCACCCCAACGGGGACGAGCAGTTCTTC.

This clonotype appeared a few times. The chain is built from TRBV28 and TRBJ2-1; possible D gene TRBD1, 7 bases. CDR1 and CDR2 (germline): MDHEN, SYDVKM. The CDR3 covers 15 residues. Trimming cost V 1 base and J 5 bases, with 12 bases left between them. CDR3 in amino acids: CASSLLRDRDNEQFF. CDR3 coding DNA: TGTGCCAGCAGTTTATTGCGGGACAGAGACAATGAGCAGTTCTTC.

This clonotype was observed a few times. V usage is TRBV13 and J usage is TRBJ2-3, with D perhaps TRBD2 (6 bases). Germline loops: CDR1 PRHDT, CDR2 FYEKMQ (reference sequence). V lost 7 bases to trimming and J lost 0 bases, with 14 bases between them. The CDR3 contains 15 residues. The chain's CDR3 is CASKGRLASTDTQYF. CDR3 nucleotide sequence: TGTGCCAGCAAGGGGAGGCTCGCTAGCACAGATACGCAGTATTTT.

J is TRBJ2-7 and V is TRBV19, with a tentative D call TRBD2 (6 bases). Trimming cost V 0 bases and J 3 bases, with 12 bases left between them. In germline, CDR1 is LNHDA, CDR2 SQIVND (reference sequence). CDR3 size: 15 residues. The CDR3: CASSIDGGEHYEQYF. The CDR3 DNA reads as TGTGCCAGTAGTATAGATGGAGGGGAGCACTACGAGCAGTACTTC.

The sample holds many counts of this clonotype. V and J are TRBV13 and TRBJ1-1; weak D call: TRBD1 (5 bases). Trimming pared 5 bases from V and 0 bases from J, leaving 13 bases between. Per the germline V gene, CDR1 is PRHDT and CDR2 is FYEKMQ (reference sequence). The CDR3 is 15 residues long. The CDR3 nucleotides read TGTGCCAGCAGCCCCAGGGTTTTTATGAACACTGAAGCTTTCTTT. Amino acid sequence: CASSPRVFMNTEAFF.

This clonotype was counted ten times or more. The rearrangement links TRBV19 to TRBJ1-5; D is unclear. V was trimmed by 0 bases and J by 6 bases, leaving 6 bases between them. The CDR3 has 13 residues. CDR1 is LNHDA and CDR2 is SQIVND in the germline V gene (reference sequence). CDR3 in DNA: TGTGCCAGTAGTATAGATTTTCCTCAGCCCCAGCATTTT. This sequence encodes CASSIDFPQPQHF.

CDR3 region: CATDRAGTEAFF. In nucleotides, the CDR3 is TGTGCCACCGACAGGGCGGGCACTGAAGCTTTCTTT. The gene calls are TRBV19 and TRBJ1-1; 7 bases agree with TRBD1. The J segment lost 4 bases and the V segment lost 10 bases, leaving 6 bases of the junction unmatched. The length of the CDR3 is 12 residues. Germline V gives CDR1 LNHDA, CDR2 SQIVND (reference sequence).

The chain links TRBV2 to TRBJ1-1; D is undetermined. The germline V gene encodes CDR1 SNHLY and CDR2 FYNNEI. This CDR3 is built from 11 residues. Trimming stripped 7 bases from V and 1 base from J, with 4 bases between. CDR3 amino acids: CASKENTEAFF. The DNA of the CDR3 is TGTGCCAGCAAAGAGAACACTGAAGCTTTCTTT.

This clonotype was seen repeatedly, ten times or more. The J gene is TRBJ2-1, the V gene TRBV7-2; 11 nucleotides match TRBD2. The CDR3 length is 17 residues. Germline V gene data show CDR1 as SGHTA and CDR2 as FQGNSA. V shed 1 base and J 2 bases; nucleotides not matched to a gene: 4. CDR3 protein: CASSLDRSGGAYNEQFF. The CDR3 DNA follows: TGTGCCAGCAGCTTAGACCGTAGCGGGGGGGCCTACAATGAGCAGTTCTTC.

The table lists this clonotype with a few counts. The rearrangement uses TRBV7-4 and TRBJ1-5; maybe TRBD1 (6 bases). Trimming stripped 3 bases from V and 1 base from J, with 16 bases between. The germline V gene has CDR1 SGHVT and CDR2 SQSDAQ. The CDR3 sequence is 17 residues long. CDR3 loop: CASSFHGIGGSNQPQHF. The CDR3 region has the DNA TGTGCCAGCAGCTTTCATGGGATAGGGGGGAGCAATCAGCCCCAGCATTTT.

The CDR3 sequence: CASSQGYHWGNEQFF. The DNA of the CDR3 is TGTGCCAGCAGCCAAGGCTACCATTGGGGTAATGAGCAGTTCTTC. This sequence joins TRBV14 and TRBJ2-1; the D is unclear. The V gene's germline CDR1 is SGHDN and CDR2 FVKESK. V dropped 1 base and J dropped 7 bases, with 14 bases sitting between them. CDR3 length: 15 residues.

The rearrangement links TRBV14 to TRBJ1-2, with 9 nucleotides matching TRBD1. Per germline, CDR1 SGHDN and CDR2 FVKESK. This CDR3 is built from 16 residues. Trimming removed 4 bases from V and 0 bases from J; junction bases left unmatched: 6. In nucleotides, the CDR3 is TGTGCCAGCAGCCTATTGGGACAGGGCGCTAACTATGGCTACACCTTC. Translation gives CASSLLGQGANYGYTF.

The rearrangement links TRBV12-3 or TRBV12-4 to TRBJ2-1; D might be TRBD1 or TRBD2, each matching 6 bases. Trimming stripped 6 bases from V and 0 bases from J, with 18 bases between. The CDR3 is 17 residues long. The CDR3 region has the DNA TGTGCCAGCAGGGCGACCCCCGGGGGCAGCTCCTACAATGAGCAGTTCTTC. As protein: CASRATPGGSSYNEQFF.

This clonotype has just a few counts. The rearrangement links TRBV7-8 to TRBJ1-1; D ambiguous. Trimming left V 1 base short and J 4 bases short, with 13 bases between. The CDR3 consists of 15 residues. The germline gives CDR1 SGHVS, CDR2 FQNEAQ. The CDR3 is CASSLGTVIRTEAFF. In DNA, the CDR3 is TGTGCCAGCAGCTTAGGGACGGTCATTCGCACTGAAGCTTTCTTT.